The rows below give T cell receptor beta chains drawn from one sample of a study of blood T cell repertoires in COVID-19. Some clones are missing from TCRdb's copy, which holds only in-frame ones; the method was immunoSEQ multiplex PCR. In the table there are more than 65,000 clones, 84% of which are singletons. Sequenced material: peripheral blood. These receptors were collected from a man aged 45-60 years with acute or convalescent COVID-19. CDR3s include the opening cysteine and the closing phenylalanine or tryptophan. Each record gives: D gene, J gene, clone size, V gene, CDR3 length, CDR3 protein, CDR3 DNA. The D gene is left open where the match is weak. Size values are once, few and many counts, or a class for expanded clones, and some rows have none.

TRBD2,TRBJ2-1,.,TRBV5-6,15,CASSPIAGVYNEQFF,TGTGCCAGCAGCCCAATAGCGGGGGTCTACAATGAGCAGTTCTTC
TRBD1,TRBJ2-4,.,TRBV5-5,15,CASSPPGQQRDIQYF,TGTGCCAGCAGCCCTCCGGGACAGCAAAGGGACATTCAGTACTTC
TRBD1,TRBJ2-2,.,TRBV19,12,CASSQGAGELFF,TGTGCCAGTAGCCAGGGGGCCGGGGAGCTGTTTTTT
TRBD1,TRBJ2-1,.,TRBV6-5,15,CASIPGQGAVNEQFF,TGTGCCAGCATCCCAGGACAGGGGGCGGTAAATGAGCAGTTCTTC
.,TRBJ2-7,.,TRBV19,17,CASSIGPLLDGDYEQYF,TGTGCCAGTAGTATAGGGCCTCTCCTAGACGGTGATTACGAGCAGTACTTC
TRBD1,TRBJ2-5,.,TRBV7-9,15,CASSLGSGGQETQYF,TGTGCCAGCAGCCTTGGTTCAGGGGGCCAAGAGACCCAGTACTTC
TRBD2,TRBJ2-1,.,TRBV11-2,16,CASSSTVAGINNEQFF,TGTGCCAGCAGCTCCACCGTAGCGGGCATAAACAATGAGCAGTTCTTC
TRBD1,TRBJ1-5,.,TRBV6-2/TRBV6-3,19,CASSYAGTGLRLGNQPQHF,TGTGCCAGCAGTTATGCCGGGACAGGGCTGAGGTTAGGCAATCAGCCCCAGCATTTT
.,TRBJ1-2,.,TRBV27,14,CASSFRQGNYGYTF,TGTGCCAGCAGTTTTCGCCAGGGAAACTATGGCTACACCTTC
.,TRBJ1-3,.,TRBV7-8,15,CASGMGAWYGNTIYF,TGTGCCAGCGGAATGGGGGCATGGTATGGAAACACCATATATTTT
.,TRBJ2-7,.,TRBV30,14,CAWSVRAAAGEQYF,TGTGCCTGGAGTGTAAGAGCGGCGGCGGGAGAGCAGTACTTC
.,TRBJ2-5,.,TRBV5-1,15,CASSLGGHPGETQYF,TGCGCCAGCAGCTTGGGGGGACACCCTGGCGAGACCCAGTACTTC
.,TRBJ1-5,.,TRBV24-1,20,CATSDFTLAGQYYSNQPQHF,TGTGCCACCAGTGATTTCACCCTAGCGGGCCAGTATTATAGCAATCAGCCCCAGCATTTT
TRBD2,TRBJ2-3,.,TRBV5-6,19,CASSYLGVAGDFRTDTQYF,TGTGCCAGCAGCTACCTGGGGGTAGCGGGAGATTTTAGGACAGATACGCAGTATTTT
TRBD2,TRBJ2-1,medium-sized,TRBV7-3,16,CASSSTPGLASDEQFF,TGTGCCAGCAGCTCCACTCCGGGACTAGCGTCGGATGAGCAGTTCTTC
TRBD1,TRBJ1-6,.,TRBV11-2,16,CASSLVGGQGNSPLHF,TGTGCCAGCAGCTTAGTAGGCGGACAGGGAAATTCACCCCTCCACTTT
.,TRBJ2-2,.,TRBV5-8,16,CASSLSRGADTGELFF,TGTGCCAGCAGCTTGTCCCGGGGGGCGGACACCGGGGAGCTGTTTTTT
TRBD1,TRBJ1-2,.,TRBV9,18,CASSVHRDRGRRRDGYTF,TGTGCCAGCAGCGTACACCGGGACAGGGGGCGCAGAAGGGATGGCTACACCTTC
TRBD1,TRBJ2-3,once,TRBV4-1,18,CASSQMPWRTGLTDTQYF,TGCGCCAGCAGCCAAATGCCGTGGAGGACAGGGCTCACAGATACGCAGTATTTT
TRBD1,TRBJ2-1,.,TRBV9,15,CASSVAQGVDSEQFF,TGTGCCAGCAGCGTAGCACAGGGGGTGGACAGTGAGCAGTTCTTC
.,TRBJ2-2,.,TRBV7-2,16,CASSSKQGSNTGELFF,TGTGCCAGCAGCTCCAAACAGGGCTCGAACACCGGGGAGCTGTTTTTT
TRBD1,TRBJ1-5,.,TRBV28,16,CASSLSGGYGNQPQHF,TGTGCCAGCAGTTTATCAGGGGGCTATGGCAATCAGCCCCAGCATTTT
.,TRBJ1-5,once,TRBV5-1,15,CASSPGIGTYQPQHF,TGCGCCAGCAGCCCGGGGATAGGGACTTATCAGCCCCAGCATTTT
.,TRBJ1-1,.,TRBV19,16,CASSIGAGELNTEAFF,TGTGCCAGTAGTATTGGGGCAGGGGAACTGAACACTGAAGCTTTCTTT
.,TRBJ2-1,once,TRBV6-5,13,CASSRRRANEQFF,TGTGCCAGCAGCCGAAGGAGGGCTAATGAGCAGTTCTTC
.,TRBJ2-2,.,TRBV30,16,CAWSPLGGHFTGELFF,TGTGCCTGGAGTCCTCTGGGTGGACACTTCACCGGGGAGCTGTTTTTT
.,TRBJ2-3,few,TRBV7-2,15,CASRVQALSTDTQYF,TGTGCCAGCAGGGTCCAGGCTCTTAGCACAGATACGCAGTATTTT
.,TRBJ2-3,.,TRBV7-9,13,CASSLDLEGTQYF,TGTGCCAGCAGCTTAGATCTAGAAGGTACGCAGTATTTT
TRBD2,TRBJ2-1,.,TRBV11-3,14,CASSWGLADGEQFF,TGTGCCAGCAGCTGGGGACTAGCGGACGGCGAGCAGTTCTTC
TRBD2,TRBJ2-2,once,TRBV7-2,15,CASSLLGTSVGELFF,TGTGCCAGCAGCTTATTGGGGACTAGTGTCGGGGAGCTGTTTTTT
TRBD1,TRBJ1-1,.,TRBV13,15,CASRPTGDLNTEAFF,TGTGCCAGCAGACCTACAGGGGATTTGAACACTGAAGCTTTCTTT